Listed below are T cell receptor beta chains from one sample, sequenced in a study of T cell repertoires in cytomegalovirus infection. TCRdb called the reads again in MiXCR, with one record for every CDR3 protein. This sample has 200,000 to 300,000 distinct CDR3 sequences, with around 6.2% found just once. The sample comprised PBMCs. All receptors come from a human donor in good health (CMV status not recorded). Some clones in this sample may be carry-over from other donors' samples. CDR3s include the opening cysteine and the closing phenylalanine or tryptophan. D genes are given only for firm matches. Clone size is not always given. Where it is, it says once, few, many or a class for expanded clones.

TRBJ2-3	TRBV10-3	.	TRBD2	TGTGCCATCACAACGTCGGGGGGGGACCATACGCAGTATTTT	CAITTSGGDHTQYF
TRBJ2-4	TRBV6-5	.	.	TGTGCCAGCAGTGAGCTCTACGGCGGAGCCAAAAACATTCAGTACTTC	CASSELYGGAKNIQYF
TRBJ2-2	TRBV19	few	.	TGTGCCAGTAGTATTGTGGGGGGCACCGGGGAGCTGTTTTTT	CASSIVGGTGELFF
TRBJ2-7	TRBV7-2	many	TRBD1	TGTGCCAGCAGCTTAGGCCTCGGGACAGGGGCCTACGAGCAGTACTTC	CASSLGLGTGAYEQYF
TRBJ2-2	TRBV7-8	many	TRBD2	TGTGCCACAAGGCGGGGGGATCCGAACACCGGGGAGCTGTTTTTT	CATRRGDPNTGELFF
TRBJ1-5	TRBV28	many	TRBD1	TGTGCCAGCAGCGGGAGGGACAGGGGTAGGGATCAGCCCCAGCATTTT	CASSGRDRGRDQPQHF
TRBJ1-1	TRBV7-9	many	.	TGTGCCAGCAGCTACGTGGGGACCGAAGCTTTCTTT	CASSYVGTEAFF
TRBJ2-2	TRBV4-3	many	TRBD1	TGCGCCAGCAGCCAGCGGACAGGGCATACCGGGGAGCTGTTTTTT	CASSQRTGHTGELFF
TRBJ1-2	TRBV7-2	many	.	TGTGCCAGCAGCTTAGCGCTTAGGCAGAACTATGGCTACACCTTC	CASSLALRQNYGYTF
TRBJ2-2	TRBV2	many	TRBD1	TGTGCCAGCAGAATGGGACAGACGAACACCGGGGAGCTGTTTTTT	CASRMGQTNTGELFF
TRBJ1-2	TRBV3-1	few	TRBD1	TGTGCCAGCAGCTCTGAGACAGGGGGCGGGTATGGCTACACCTTC	CASSSETGGGYGYTF
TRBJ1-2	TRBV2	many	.	TGTGCCAGCAGTGAAGCGCTGGGGACCTATGGCTACACCTTC	CASSEALGTYGYTF
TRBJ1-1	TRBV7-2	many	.	TGTGCCAGCAGCGCCAGACAGACTTGGGAGCCCTTGAACACTGAAGCTTTCTTT	CASSARQTWEPLNTEAFF
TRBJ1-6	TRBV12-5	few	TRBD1	TGTGCTAGTGGGGCCGGGACAGGGAAGAATTCACCCCTCCACTTT	CASGAGTGKNSPLHF
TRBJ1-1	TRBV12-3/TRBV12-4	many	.	TGTGCCAGCACTCTGAGCACTGAAGCTTTCTTT	CASTLSTEAFF
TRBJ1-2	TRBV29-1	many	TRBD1	TGCAGCTTGGGGGGTGGACAGGGCCTCTATGGCTACACCTTC	CSLGGGQGLYGYTF
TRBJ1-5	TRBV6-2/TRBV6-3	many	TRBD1	TGTGCCAGCAGTTGGGGACAGGCCTACAATCAGCCCCAGCATTTT	CASSWGQAYNQPQHF